The 9 T cell receptor beta chains given below trace back to one sample, sequenced in a study of OX40 agonist ivuxolimab in advanced cancers. Produced via immunoSEQ multiplex PCR; TCRdb's table is partial and in-frame only. The top ten hold approximately 10% of the sample, which has fewer than 85,000 clones, around 93% seen once. Material: CD4+ or CD8+ T cells sorted from blood, obtained in a trial of the OX40 agonist ivuxolimab. The receptors stem from an adult with an advanced solid tumor such as melanoma, head and neck, liver or kidney cancer.

This chain connects TRBV6-5 to TRBJ2-7; TRBD1 is a possible D gene (5 bases). Germline V lookup: CDR1 MNHEY, CDR2 SVGAGI. This CDR3 spans 16 amino acids. Trimming stripped 4 bases from V and 2 bases from J, with 18 bases between. The CDR3 DNA sequence: TGTGCCAGCAGTTCTTATCCGGACACTGTAACCTACGAGCAGTACTTC. This sequence encodes CASSSYPDTVTYEQYF.

The rearrangement uses TRBV5-5 and TRBJ2-7; no reliable D call. V was shortened by 6 bases and J by 2 bases, with 21 bases between the two germline ends. The CDR3 sequence is 16 residues long. Germline lookup yields CDR1 SGHKS and CDR2 YYEKEE (reference sequence). CDR3 nucleotides: TGTGCCAGCAACCCCTTGGGCGCCATTGCGACCTACGAGCAGTACTTC. Encoded protein: CASNPLGAIATYEQYF. Filled out from reference TRBV5-5 and TRBJ2-7, the complete variable domain reads DAGVTQSPTHLIKTRGQQVTLRCSPISGHKSVSWYQQVLGQGPQFIFQYYEKEERGRGNFPDRFSARQFPNYSSELNVNALLLGDSALYLCASNPLGAIATYEQYFGPGTRLTVT.

This chain joins TRBV9 and TRBJ2-3; D is uncertain. Trimming stripped 6 bases from V and 5 bases from J, with 19 bases between. The CDR3 is made up of 15 amino acids. Germline CDR1 is SGDLS and CDR2 is YYNGEE. DNA of the CDR3: TGTGCCAGCACCCCCGCAGGCGTACAAGTAGATACGCAGTATTTT. Residues: CASTPAGVQVDTQYF.

This clone occurred once. The V gene is TRBV6-4, the J gene TRBJ1-5; a possible D gene is TRBD1 (5 bases). CDR1 and CDR2 from the germline V gene are MRHNA and SNTAGT. The CDR3 extends over 14 amino acids. The V end lost 3 bases, the J end lost 4 bases, and 10 bases lay between the germline ends. The CDR3 loop reads CASSEAGGNQPQHF. The CDR3 nucleotides read TGTGCCAGCAGTGAGGCCGGGGGAAATCAGCCCCAGCATTTT.

V usage is TRBV18 and J usage is TRBJ1-1; D not resolved. Germline lookup yields CDR1 KGHSH and CDR2 LQKENI. V was pared by 3 bases and J by 0 bases, with 2 bases between. The CDR3 is 12 residues long. CDR3 bases: TGTGCCAGCTCACCGATGAACACTGAAGCTTTCTTT. Translating it yields CASSPMNTEAFF.

The V call is TRBV10-2, the J call TRBJ2-7; TRBD2 matches 10 bases. V shed 7 bases, J shed 5 bases, and the junction held 8 bases outside the gene matches. This CDR3 has 14 amino acids. Germline CDR1 is WSHSY and CDR2 is SAAADI. CDR3 amino acids: CASTEMGLANEQYF. CDR3 sequence (DNA): TGCGCCAGCACCGAGATGGGACTAGCGAACGAGCAGTACTTC.

This clone was seen just once. V gene TRBV4-1 combines with J gene TRBJ2-3; D could derive from TRBD1 or TRBD2 (5 bases each). The CDR3 runs 12 residues. V was pared by 8 bases and J by 0 bases, with 6 bases between. Germline lookup yields CDR1 MGHRA and CDR2 YSYEKL. The CDR3 here is CASGGSTDTQYF. The CDR3 DNA sequence: TGCGCCAGCGGGGGAAGCACAGATACGCAGTATTTT.

The rearrangement uses TRBV13 and TRBJ2-1, with 13 bases matching TRBD2. Germline V lookup: CDR1 PRHDT, CDR2 FYEKMQ (reference sequence). V lost 5 bases, J lost 7 bases, and 2 bases stayed unmatched. This CDR3 contains 14 residues. CDR3 sequence (DNA): TGTGCCAGCAGCATGGGACTAGCGGGGAATGAGCAGTTCTTC. Amino acid sequence: CASSMGLAGNEQFF. The full variable domain, rest sourced from reference TRBV13 and TRBJ2-1, is AAGVIQSPRHLIKEKRETATLKCYPIPRHDTVYWYQQGPGQDPQFLISFYEKMQSDKGSIPDRFSAQQFSDYHSELNMSSLELGDSALYFCASSMGLAGNEQFFGPGTRLTVL.

The chain is built from TRBV7-9 and TRBJ2-6; no firm D call. The germline V gene encodes CDR1 SEHNR and CDR2 FQNEAQ (reference sequence). V dropped 4 bases and J dropped 2 bases, with 9 bases sitting between them. The CDR3 extends over 15 amino acids. The CDR3 reads CASSSPSPGANVLTF. The CDR3 nucleotides are TGTGCCAGCAGCTCCCCTAGTCCTGGGGCCAACGTCCTGACTTTC.